The clone carrying this T cell receptor (beta chain) was detected once. Its antigen remains unidentified. TCRdb's table, derived via immunoSEQ multiplex PCR, lists solely in-frame clones and lacks some. The sample has 50,000 to 75,000 clones, about nine tenths seen once; the top ten hold around 20%. Germline V gene sequence: CDR1 MDHEN, CDR2 SYDVKM. The CDR3 totals 18 residues. V was clipped by 1 base and J by 4 bases, with 20 bases between them. People who had autoimmune disease history or systemic immunosuppression were excluded. The record originates from a study of OX40 agonist ivuxolimab in advanced cancers. Study overall: Ivuxolimab is an agonistic anti-OX40 (CD134) antibody, and patients were treated with it. Dose-escalation subjects each had hepatocellular carcinoma, melanoma, renal cell or head and neck cancer.

Findings of the study overall: Some of the nonresponding patients also showed low levels of normalized T-cell clonal expansion.

The rearrangement uses TRBV28 and TRBJ2-1; maybe TRBD2 (7 bases). The TCR comes from an adult with an advanced solid tumor such as melanoma, head and neck, liver or kidney cancer. Sequencing used CD4+ or CD8+ T cells sorted from blood, obtained in a trial of the OX40 agonist ivuxolimab. The CDR3 sequence: CASSLYPLGAGVYNEQFF. CDR3 bases: TGTGCCAGCAGTTTATATCCCCTGGGGGCGGGGGTATACAATGAGCAGTTCTTC. Full variable domain (outside the CDR3, taken from reference TRBV28 and TRBJ2-1): DVKVTQSSRYLVKRTGEKVFLECVQDMDHENMFWYRQDPGLGLRLIYFSYDVKMKEKGDIPEGYSVSREKKERFSLILESASTNQTSMYLCASSLYPLGAGVYNEQFFGPGTRLTVL.